A single sample gave rise to the 14 T cell receptor beta chains below, sequenced in a study of cytomegalovirus exposure and HLA in healthy donors. The primer mix had 60 Vbeta and 13 Jbeta primers. Sequencing used immunoSEQ multiplex PCR; TCRdb keeps in-frame clones, though not all of them. The data hold approximately 120,000 clones, with roughly 70% observed a single time. The sample consisted of PBMCs. These receptors all stem from a woman in her 70s in good health and CMV-seropositive.

The chain links TRBV5-1 to TRBJ1-1, with TRBD1 as a possible D gene (5 bases). V dropped 0 bases and J dropped 1 base, with 7 bases sitting between them. CDR3 length: 14 amino acids. The germline V gene encodes CDR1 SGHRS and CDR2 YFSETQ. The CDR3 DNA follows: TGCGCCAGCAGCTTGGGACAGCAGAACACTGAAGCTTTCTTT. Amino acid sequence: CASSLGQQNTEAFF.

The chain recombines TRBV9 with TRBJ2-2; 10 bases map to TRBD2. V was pared by 3 bases and J by 5 bases, with 7 bases of the junction left unmatched. The germline CDR1 and CDR2 sequences are SGDLS and YYNGEE. The CDR3 contains 16 residues. The CDR3 loop reads CASSAQLAGLTGELFF. The CDR3 nucleotides read TGTGCCAGCAGCGCCCAACTAGCGGGGTTAACCGGGGAGCTGTTTTTT. Full variable domain (outside the CDR3, taken from reference TRBV9 and TRBJ2-2): DSGVTQTPKHLITATGQRVTLRCSPRSGDLSVYWYQQSLDQGLQFLIQYYNGEERAKGNILERFSAQQFPDLHSELNLSSLELGDSALYFCASSAQLAGLTGELFFGEGSRLTVL.

In this sample, this clone turned up once. V usage is TRBV27 and J usage is TRBJ1-5; 8 positions agree with TRBD1. From germline, CDR1 is MNHEY and CDR2 SMNVEV (reference sequence). Trimming removed 6 bases from V and 2 bases from J; junction bases left unmatched: 6. The CDR3 runs 15 residues. Here the CDR3 reads CASSRQGMGNQPQHF. CDR3 nucleotide sequence: TGTGCCAGCAGCCGACAGGGGATGGGCAATCAGCCCCAGCATTTT.

CDR3 DNA sequence: TGTGCCTGGAGTGTATTCGGTGAAAAACTGTTTTTT. Its protein is CAWSVFGEKLFF. This chain connects TRBV30 to TRBJ1-4; D unclear. V was clipped by 0 bases and J by 7 bases, with 6 bases between them. Germline lookup yields CDR1 GTSNPN and CDR2 SVGIG (reference sequence). This CDR3 spans 12 amino acids.

The gene calls are TRBV9 and TRBJ2-2, with 8 bases that match TRBD2. CDR1 SGDLS and CDR2 YYNGEE come from the germline V gene. The V segment lost 5 bases and the J segment 7 bases; nucleotides outside the gene matches: 7. This CDR3 is built from 14 residues. CDR3 region: CASSWASGSGELFF. For the CDR3, the DNA is TGTGCCAGCAGTTGGGCCAGCGGGAGCGGGGAGCTGTTTTTT.

This chain uses TRBV5-1 with TRBJ2-7; 7 bases agree with TRBD1. The CDR3 totals 14 residues. CDR1 is SGHRS, CDR2 YFSETQ, per germline. The J segment lost 5 bases and the V segment lost 5 bases, leaving 10 bases of the junction unmatched. CDR3 residues: CASSPGDRVHEQYF. CDR3 DNA: TGCGCCAGCAGTCCCGGTGACAGGGTCCACGAGCAGTACTTC.

This clone occurred once. The gene calls are TRBV6-1 and TRBJ1-6; 12 bases line up with TRBD1. With V trimmed by 1 base and J by 12 bases, 7 bases remained unmatched. Looked up from germline, CDR1 is MNHNS and CDR2 is SASEGT. This CDR3 is 16 amino acids long. In nucleotides, the CDR3 is TGTGCCAGCAGTGAAGTACCGGGACAGGGGGCTGAACCCCTCCACTTT. Its protein is CASSEVPGQGAEPLHF.

The chain employs TRBV6-5 and TRBJ2-7, with 10 bases that match TRBD1. The CDR3 totals 15 residues. Germline lookup yields CDR1 MNHEY and CDR2 SVGAGI. J gave up 0 bases and V 6 bases, and 5 bases lay outside the gene matches. In nucleotides, the CDR3 is TGTGCCAGCAGCCCTGACAGGGGGCACTCCTACGAGCAGTACTTC. It encodes CASSPDRGHSYEQYF.

This clone was observed a few times. The genes are TRBV4-3 and TRBJ1-1, with 8 bases matching TRBD1. The germline V gene has CDR1 LGHNA and CDR2 YSLEER. The CDR3 loop spans 15 amino acids. V shed 2 bases, J shed 4 bases, and the junction held 6 bases outside the gene matches. In DNA form, the CDR3 reads TGCGCCAGCAGCCAAACAGGGGGAAGTGCCACTGAAGCTTTCTTT. Its translation is CASSQTGGSATEAFF.

The table lists this clone with a count of one. This chain links TRBV5-1 with TRBJ1-1, with 9 bases lining up with TRBD1. Germline loops: CDR1 SGHRS, CDR2 YFSETQ. The CDR3 spans 14 residues. V was pared by 0 bases and J by 11 bases, with 8 bases of the junction left unmatched. Here the CDR3 reads CASSLGTGVYQAFF. The CDR3 nucleotides read TGCGCCAGCAGCTTGGGGACAGGGGTCTATCAGGCTTTCTTT.

The V and J genes are TRBV6-1 and TRBJ2-7; 9 bases agree with TRBD2. Unmatched junction bases numbered 9, after V lost 6 bases and J lost 3 bases. This CDR3 has 15 amino acids. CDR1 and CDR2 from the germline V gene are MNHNS and SASEGT. The CDR3: CASRDVTSGNYEQYF. CDR3 nucleotide sequence: TGTGCCAGCAGGGACGTGACTAGCGGAAACTACGAGCAGTACTTC.

This clone has just one count. J is TRBJ2-3 and V is TRBV12-1; the table assigns TRBD2, which was not confirmed against the DNA. TRBV12-1 is marked as a pseudogene. The CDR3 sequence is 19 residues long. This chain's CDR3 is CASSFARWCGGAFTDTQYF. CDR3 in DNA: TGTGCCAGCAGCTTTGCACGCTGGTGCGGGGGGGCCTTCACAGATACGCAGTATTTT.

This chain connects TRBV5-1 to TRBJ2-2; 8 bases align to TRBD1. In germline, CDR1 is SGHRS, CDR2 YFSETQ. CDR3 length: 17 residues. J lost 2 bases, V lost 4 bases, and 10 bases had no gene match. CDR3 coding DNA: TGCGCCAGCAGCCCTGCGGCAGGACAGGGAAACACCGGGGAGCTGTTTTTT. Amino acid sequence: CASSPAAGQGNTGELFF.

The rearrangement links TRBV6-6 to TRBJ1-5; D possibly corresponds to TRBD1 (5 bases). Trimming removed 4 bases at V and 6 bases at J, with 16 bases between. This CDR3 contains 15 residues. CDR1 and CDR2 (germline): MNHNY, SVGAGI (reference sequence). Written as DNA, the CDR3 is TGTGCCAGCAGTTTCGGCGGGGCAGGCGTTCAGCCCCAGCATTTT. It specifies CASSFGGAGVQPQHF.